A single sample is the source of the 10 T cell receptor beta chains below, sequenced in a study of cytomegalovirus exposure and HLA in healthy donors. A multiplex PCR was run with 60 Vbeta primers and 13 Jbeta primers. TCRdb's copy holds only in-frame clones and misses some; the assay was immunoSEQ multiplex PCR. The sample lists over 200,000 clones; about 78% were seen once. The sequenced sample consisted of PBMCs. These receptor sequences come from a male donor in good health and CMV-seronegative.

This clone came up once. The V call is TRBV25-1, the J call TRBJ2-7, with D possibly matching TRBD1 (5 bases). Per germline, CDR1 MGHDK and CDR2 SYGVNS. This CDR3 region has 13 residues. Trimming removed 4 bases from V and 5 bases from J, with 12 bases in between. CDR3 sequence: CASSVGRVNEQYF. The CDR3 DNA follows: TGTGCCAGCAGTGTAGGCAGGGTCAACGAGCAGTACTTC.

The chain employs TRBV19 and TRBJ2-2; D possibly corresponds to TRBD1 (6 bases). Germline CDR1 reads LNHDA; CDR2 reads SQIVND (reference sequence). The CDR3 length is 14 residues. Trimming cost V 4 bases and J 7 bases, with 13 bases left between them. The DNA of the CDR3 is TGTGCCAGTAGTACGCAACAGGGAATCGGGGAGCTGTTTTTT. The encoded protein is CASSTQQGIGELFF. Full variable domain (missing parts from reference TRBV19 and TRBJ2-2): DGGITQSPKYLFRKEGQNVTLSCEQNLNHDAMYWYRQDPGQGLRLIYYSQIVNDFQKGDIAEGYSVSREKKESFPLTVTSAQKNPTAFYLCASSTQQGIGELFFGEGSRLTVL.

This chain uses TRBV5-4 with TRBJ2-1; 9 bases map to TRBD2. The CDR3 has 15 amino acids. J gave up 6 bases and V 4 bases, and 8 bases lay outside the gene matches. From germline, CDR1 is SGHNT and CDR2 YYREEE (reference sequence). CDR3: CASSPGTSWSNEQFF. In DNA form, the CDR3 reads TGTGCCAGCAGCCCAGGGACTAGCTGGTCCAATGAGCAGTTCTTC.

The CDR3 sequence is CASSWTSGPYEQYF. DNA of the CDR3: TGTGCCAGCAGCTGGACTAGCGGACCCTACGAGCAGTACTTC. The rearrangement links TRBV28 to TRBJ2-7; 10 bases map to TRBD2. This CDR3 is built from 14 residues. V was pared by 6 bases and J by 2 bases, with 4 bases of the junction left unmatched. Germline loops: CDR1 MDHEN, CDR2 SYDVKM.

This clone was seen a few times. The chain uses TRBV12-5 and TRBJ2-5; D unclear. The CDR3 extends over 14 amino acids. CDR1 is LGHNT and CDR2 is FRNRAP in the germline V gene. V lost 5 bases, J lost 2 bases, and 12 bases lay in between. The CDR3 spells CASGKDTTQETQYF. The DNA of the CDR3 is TGTGCTAGTGGTAAAGACACGACACAAGAGACCCAGTACTTC.

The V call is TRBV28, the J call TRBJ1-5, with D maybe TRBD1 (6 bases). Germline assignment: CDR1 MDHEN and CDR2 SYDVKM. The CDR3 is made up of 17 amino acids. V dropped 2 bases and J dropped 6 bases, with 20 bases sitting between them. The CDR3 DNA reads TGTGCCAGCAGTTTAAGGGGGACCGTTACGGGGCGTCAGCCCCAGCATTTT. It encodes CASSLRGTVTGRQPQHF.

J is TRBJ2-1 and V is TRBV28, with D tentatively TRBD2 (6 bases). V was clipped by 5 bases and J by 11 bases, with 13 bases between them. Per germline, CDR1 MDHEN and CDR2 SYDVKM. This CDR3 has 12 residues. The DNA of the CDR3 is TGTGCCAGCAGTCTCGGGACTTTCCAGCAGTTCTTC. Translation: CASSLGTFQQFF.

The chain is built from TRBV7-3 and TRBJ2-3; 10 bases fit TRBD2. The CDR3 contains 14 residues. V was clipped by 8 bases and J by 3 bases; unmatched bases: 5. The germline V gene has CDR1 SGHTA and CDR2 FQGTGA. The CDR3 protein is CASSSGRGTDTQYF. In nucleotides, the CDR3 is TGTGCCAGCTCTAGCGGGAGAGGAACAGATACGCAGTATTTT.

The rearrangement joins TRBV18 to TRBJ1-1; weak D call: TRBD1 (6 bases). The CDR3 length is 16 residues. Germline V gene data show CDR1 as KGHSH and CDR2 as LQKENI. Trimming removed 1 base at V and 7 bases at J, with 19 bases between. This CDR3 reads CASSPQSSGGDDEAFF. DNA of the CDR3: TGTGCCAGCTCACCACAGTCGTCTGGGGGCGACGATGAAGCTTTCTTT.

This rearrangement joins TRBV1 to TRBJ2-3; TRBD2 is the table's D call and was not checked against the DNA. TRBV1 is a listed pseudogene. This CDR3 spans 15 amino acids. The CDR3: CTSSQNARFADTQYF. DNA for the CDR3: TGCACCAGCAGCCAAAACGCTCGGTTTGCAGATACGCAGTATTTT.